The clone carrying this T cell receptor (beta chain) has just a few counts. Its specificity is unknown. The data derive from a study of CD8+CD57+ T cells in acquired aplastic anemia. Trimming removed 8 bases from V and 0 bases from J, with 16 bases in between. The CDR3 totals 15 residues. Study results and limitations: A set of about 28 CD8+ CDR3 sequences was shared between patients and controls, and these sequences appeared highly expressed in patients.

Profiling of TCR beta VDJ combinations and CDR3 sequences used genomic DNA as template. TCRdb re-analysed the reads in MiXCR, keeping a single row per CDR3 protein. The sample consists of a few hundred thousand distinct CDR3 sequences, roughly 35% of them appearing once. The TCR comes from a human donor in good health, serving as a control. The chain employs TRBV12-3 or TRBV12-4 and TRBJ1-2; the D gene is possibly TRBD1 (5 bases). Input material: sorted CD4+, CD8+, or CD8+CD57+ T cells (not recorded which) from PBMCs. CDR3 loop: CASGTGPGANYGYTF. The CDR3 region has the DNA TGTGCCAGCGGTACAGGACCGGGGGCTAACTATGGCTACACCTTC.